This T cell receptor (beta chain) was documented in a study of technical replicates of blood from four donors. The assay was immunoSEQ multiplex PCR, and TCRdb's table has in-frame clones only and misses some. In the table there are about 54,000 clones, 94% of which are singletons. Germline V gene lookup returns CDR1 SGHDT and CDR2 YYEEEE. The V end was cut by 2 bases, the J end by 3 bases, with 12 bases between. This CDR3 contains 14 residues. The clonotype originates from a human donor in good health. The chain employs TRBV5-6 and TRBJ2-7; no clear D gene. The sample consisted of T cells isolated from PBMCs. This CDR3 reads CASSFVGRSYEQYF. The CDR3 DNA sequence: TGTGCCAGCAGCTTTGTAGGAAGGAGCTACGAGCAGTACTTC.